Listed here is a single T cell receptor beta chain. This record belongs to a study of T cells in Graves' hyperthyroidism and ophthalmopathy. The germline gives CDR1 SGDLS, CDR2 YYNGEE. This CDR3 comprises 16 residues. With V trimmed by 0 bases and J by 2 bases, 1 base remained unmatched. Amplified regions were TCR beta CDR3 sequences from RNA transcripts. HTBI primers were the set used in a first-round RT-PCR of the TCR CDR3. In TCRdb, the multiplex PCR reads were re-called with MiXCR into one record per CDR3 protein. Among 300,000 to 450,000 distinct CDR3 sequences listed, under 20% were seen once. The sequenced material came from blood. J is TRBJ2-5 and V is TRBV9; 13 bases match TRBD2. The source is a man aged 18 to 30 with Graves' ophthalmopathy. The CDR3 DNA is TGTGCCAGCAGCGTAGAACTAGCGGGGGGGCAAGAGACCCAGTACTTC. Amino acids: CASSVELAGGQETQYF.